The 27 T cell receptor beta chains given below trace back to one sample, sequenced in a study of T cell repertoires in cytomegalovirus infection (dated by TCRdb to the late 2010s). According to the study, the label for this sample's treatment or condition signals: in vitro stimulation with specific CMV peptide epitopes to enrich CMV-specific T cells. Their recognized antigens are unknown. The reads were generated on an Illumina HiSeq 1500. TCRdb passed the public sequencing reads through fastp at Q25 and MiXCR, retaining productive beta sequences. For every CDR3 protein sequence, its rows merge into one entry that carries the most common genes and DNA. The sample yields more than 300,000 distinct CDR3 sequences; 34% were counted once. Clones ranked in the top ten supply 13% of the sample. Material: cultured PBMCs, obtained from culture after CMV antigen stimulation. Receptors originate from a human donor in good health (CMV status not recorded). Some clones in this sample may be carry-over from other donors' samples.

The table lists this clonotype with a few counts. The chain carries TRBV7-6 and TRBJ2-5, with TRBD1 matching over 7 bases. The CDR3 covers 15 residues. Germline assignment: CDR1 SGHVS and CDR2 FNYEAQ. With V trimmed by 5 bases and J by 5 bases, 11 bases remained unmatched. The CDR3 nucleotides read TGTGCCAGCAGCCCAGGACAGGAAAGCGTGGAGACCCAGTACTTC. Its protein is CASSPGQESVETQYF.

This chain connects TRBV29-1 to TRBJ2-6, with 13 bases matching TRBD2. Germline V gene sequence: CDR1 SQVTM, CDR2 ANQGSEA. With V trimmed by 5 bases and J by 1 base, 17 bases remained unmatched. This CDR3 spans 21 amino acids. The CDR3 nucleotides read TGCAGCGTTCGAGGACTAGCGGGAGTAAAACGAACCCCATCTGGGGCCAACGTCCTGACTTTC. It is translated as CSVRGLAGVKRTPSGANVLTF.

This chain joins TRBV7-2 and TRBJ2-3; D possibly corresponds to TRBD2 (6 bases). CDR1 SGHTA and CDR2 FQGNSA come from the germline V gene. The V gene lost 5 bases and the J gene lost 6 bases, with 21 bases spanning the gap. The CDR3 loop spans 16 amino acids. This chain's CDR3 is CASSPGWDRGMDTQYF. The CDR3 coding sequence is TGTGCCAGCAGCCCCGGCTGGGACCGCGGGATGGATACGCAGTATTTT.

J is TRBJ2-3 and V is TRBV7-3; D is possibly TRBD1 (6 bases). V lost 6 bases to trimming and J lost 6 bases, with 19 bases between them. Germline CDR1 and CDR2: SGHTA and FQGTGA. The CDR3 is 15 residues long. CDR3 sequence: CASSPTGYSSDTQYF. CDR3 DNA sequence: TGTGCCAGCAGTCCTACAGGGTATAGTTCGGATACGCAGTATTTT.

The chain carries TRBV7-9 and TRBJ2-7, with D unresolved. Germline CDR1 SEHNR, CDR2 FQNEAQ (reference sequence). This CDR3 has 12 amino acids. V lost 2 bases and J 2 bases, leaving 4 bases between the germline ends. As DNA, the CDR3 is TGTGCCAGCAGCTTAAACCCCTACGAGCAGTACGTC. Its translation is CASSLNPYEQYV.

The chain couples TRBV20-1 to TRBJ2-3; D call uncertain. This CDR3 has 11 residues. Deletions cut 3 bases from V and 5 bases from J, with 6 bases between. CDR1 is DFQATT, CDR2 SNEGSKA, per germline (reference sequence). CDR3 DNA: TGCAGTGCTAGCCTGGGAGATACGCAGTATTTT. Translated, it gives CSASLGDTQYF.

The CDR3 DNA reads TGTGCCAGCAGTACCCAAGTGGACAATGAGCAGTTCTTC. Amino acids: CASSTQVDNEQFF. V and J are TRBV27 and TRBJ2-1; D unclear. Germline V CDR1 and CDR2: MNHEY, SMNVEV (reference sequence). V lost 5 bases and J 5 bases, leaving 10 bases between the germline ends. There are 13 residues in the CDR3.

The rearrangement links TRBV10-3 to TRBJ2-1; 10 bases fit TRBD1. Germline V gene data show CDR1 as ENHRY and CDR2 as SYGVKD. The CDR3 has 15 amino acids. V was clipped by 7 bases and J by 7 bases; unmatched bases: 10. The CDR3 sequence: CAITVGQGVLNEQFF. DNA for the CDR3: TGTGCCATCACAGTCGGACAGGGGGTGCTGAATGAGCAGTTCTTC.

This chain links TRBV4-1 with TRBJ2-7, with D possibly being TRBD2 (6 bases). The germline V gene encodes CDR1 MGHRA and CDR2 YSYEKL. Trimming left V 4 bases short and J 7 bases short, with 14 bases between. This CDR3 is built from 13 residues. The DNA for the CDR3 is TGCGCCAGCAGCCTTCTGGGGGGAGGTGAGCAGTACGTC. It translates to CASSLLGGGEQYV.

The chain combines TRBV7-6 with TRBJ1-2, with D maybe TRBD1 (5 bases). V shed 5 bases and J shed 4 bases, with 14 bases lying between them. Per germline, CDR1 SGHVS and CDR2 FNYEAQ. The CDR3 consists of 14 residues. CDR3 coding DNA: TGTGCCAGCAGCGGAACGGGACTCAGCTATGGCTACACCTTC. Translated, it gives CASSGTGLSYGYTF. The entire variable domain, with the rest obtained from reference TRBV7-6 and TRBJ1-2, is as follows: GAGVSQSPRYKVTKRGQDVALRCDPISGHVSLYWYRQALGQGPEFLTYFNYEAQQDKSGLPNDRFSAERPEGSISTLTIQRTEQRDSAMYRCASSGTGLSYGYTFGSGTRLTVV.

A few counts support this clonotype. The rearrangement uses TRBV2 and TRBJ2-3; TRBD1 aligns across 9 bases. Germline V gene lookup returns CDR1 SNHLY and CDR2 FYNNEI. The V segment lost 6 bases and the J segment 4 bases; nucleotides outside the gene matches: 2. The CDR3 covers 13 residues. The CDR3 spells CASRGQGSDTQYF. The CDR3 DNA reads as TGTGCCAGCAGGGGACAGGGTTCAGATACGCAGTATTTT.

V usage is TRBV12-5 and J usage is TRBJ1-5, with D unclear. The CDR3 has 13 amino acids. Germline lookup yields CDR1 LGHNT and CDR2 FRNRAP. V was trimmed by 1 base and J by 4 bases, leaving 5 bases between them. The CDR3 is CASGLGQNQPQHF. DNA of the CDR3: TGTGCTAGTGGTTTGGGGCAGAATCAGCCCCAGCATTTT.

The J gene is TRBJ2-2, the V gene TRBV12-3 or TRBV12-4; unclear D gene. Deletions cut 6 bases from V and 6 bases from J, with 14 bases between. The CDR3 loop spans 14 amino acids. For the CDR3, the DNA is TGTGCCAGCAGGCCCGCTAATTTCCCCGGGGAGCTGTTTTTT. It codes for CASRPANFPGELFF.

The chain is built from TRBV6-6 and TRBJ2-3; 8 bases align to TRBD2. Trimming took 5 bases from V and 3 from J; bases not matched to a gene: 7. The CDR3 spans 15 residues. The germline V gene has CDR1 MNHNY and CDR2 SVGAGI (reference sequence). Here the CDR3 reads CASSDIAGRTDTQYF. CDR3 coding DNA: TGTGCCAGCAGTGACATAGCGGGGCGGACAGATACGCAGTATTTT.

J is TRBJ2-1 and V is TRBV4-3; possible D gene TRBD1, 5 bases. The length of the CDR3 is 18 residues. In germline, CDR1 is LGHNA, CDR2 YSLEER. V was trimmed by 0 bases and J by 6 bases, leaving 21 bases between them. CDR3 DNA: TGCGCCAGCAGCCAAGAGGGGCAAGGCTACGAATCAGGCAATGAGCAGTTCTTC. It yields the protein CASSQEGQGYESGNEQFF.

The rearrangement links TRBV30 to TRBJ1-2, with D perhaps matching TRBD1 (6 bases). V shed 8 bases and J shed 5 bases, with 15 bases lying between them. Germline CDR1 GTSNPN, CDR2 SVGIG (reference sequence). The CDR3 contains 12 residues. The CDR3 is CAAPGQLYGYTF. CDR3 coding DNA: TGTGCCGCGCCCGGACAGCTTTATGGCTACACCTTC.

The CDR3 DNA reads as TGTGCCAGCAGTGACACTAGGACAGGGGATTCACCCCTCCACTTT. This translates into CASSDTRTGDSPLHF. This chain links TRBV2 with TRBJ1-6; TRBD1 aligns across 9 bases. The CDR3 consists of 15 residues. The germline gives CDR1 SNHLY, CDR2 FYNNEI. V shed 3 bases, J shed 8 bases, and the junction held 5 bases outside the gene matches.

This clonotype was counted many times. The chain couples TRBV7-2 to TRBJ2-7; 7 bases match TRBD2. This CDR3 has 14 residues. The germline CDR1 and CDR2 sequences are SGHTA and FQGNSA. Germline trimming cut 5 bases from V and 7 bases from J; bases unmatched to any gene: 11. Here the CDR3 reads CASSHGGLVGEQYF. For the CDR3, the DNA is TGTGCCAGCAGCCATGGCGGACTAGTGGGTGAGCAGTACTTC.

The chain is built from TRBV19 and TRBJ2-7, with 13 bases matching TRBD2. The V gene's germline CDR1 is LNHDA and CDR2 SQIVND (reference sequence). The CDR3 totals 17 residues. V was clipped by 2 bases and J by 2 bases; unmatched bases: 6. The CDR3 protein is CASSIQGLAGDPYEQYF. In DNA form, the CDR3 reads TGTGCCAGTAGTATACAAGGACTAGCGGGAGATCCCTACGAGCAGTACTTC.

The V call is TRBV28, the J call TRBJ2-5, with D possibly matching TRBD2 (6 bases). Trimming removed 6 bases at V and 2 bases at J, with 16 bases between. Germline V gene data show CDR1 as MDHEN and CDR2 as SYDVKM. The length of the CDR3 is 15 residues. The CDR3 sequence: CASSKAEGGQETQYF. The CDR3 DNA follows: TGTGCCAGCAGCAAAGCCGAGGGAGGACAAGAGACCCAGTACTTC.

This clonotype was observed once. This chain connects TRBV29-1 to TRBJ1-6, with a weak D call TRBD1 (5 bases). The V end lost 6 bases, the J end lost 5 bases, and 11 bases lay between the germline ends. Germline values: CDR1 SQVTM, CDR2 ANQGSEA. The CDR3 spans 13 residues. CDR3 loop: CSVKTANNSPLHF. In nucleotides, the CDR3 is TGCAGCGTCAAGACAGCAAATAATTCACCCCTCCACTTT.

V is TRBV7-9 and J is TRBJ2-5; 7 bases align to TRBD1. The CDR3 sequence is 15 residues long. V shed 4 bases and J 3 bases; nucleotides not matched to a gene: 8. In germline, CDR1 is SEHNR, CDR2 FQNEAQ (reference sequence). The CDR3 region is CASSSYRDSKETQYF. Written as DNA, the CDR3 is TGTGCCAGCAGCTCTTACAGGGACAGCAAAGAGACCCAGTACTTC.

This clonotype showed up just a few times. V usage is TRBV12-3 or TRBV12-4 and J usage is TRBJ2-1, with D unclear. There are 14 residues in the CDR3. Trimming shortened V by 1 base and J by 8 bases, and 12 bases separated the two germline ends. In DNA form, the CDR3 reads TGTGCCAGCAGTTTAGGGGTAGTTAAGGATGAGCAGTTCTTC. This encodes CASSLGVVKDEQFF.

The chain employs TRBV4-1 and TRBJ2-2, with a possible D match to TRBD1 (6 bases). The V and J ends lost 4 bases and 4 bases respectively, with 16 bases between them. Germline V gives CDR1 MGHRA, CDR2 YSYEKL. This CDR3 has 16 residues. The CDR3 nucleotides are TGCGCCAGCAGCCGAATGCAGGGGCTAGGCACCGGGGAGCTGTTTTTT. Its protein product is CASSRMQGLGTGELFF.

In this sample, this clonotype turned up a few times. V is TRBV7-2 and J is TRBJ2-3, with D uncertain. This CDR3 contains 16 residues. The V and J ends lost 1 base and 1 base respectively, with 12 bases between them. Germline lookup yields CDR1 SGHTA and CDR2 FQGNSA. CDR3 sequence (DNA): TGTGCCAGCAGCTTAGTTCCCGATTCTCGCACAGATACGCAGTATTTT. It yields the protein CASSLVPDSRTDTQYF.

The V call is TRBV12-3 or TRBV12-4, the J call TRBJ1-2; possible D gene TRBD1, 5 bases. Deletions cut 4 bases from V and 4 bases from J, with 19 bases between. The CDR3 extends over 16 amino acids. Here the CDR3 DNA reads TGTGCCAGCAGTTCCATGGACCAAACGGGGGGCTATGGCTACACCTTC. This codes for CASSSMDQTGGYGYTF.

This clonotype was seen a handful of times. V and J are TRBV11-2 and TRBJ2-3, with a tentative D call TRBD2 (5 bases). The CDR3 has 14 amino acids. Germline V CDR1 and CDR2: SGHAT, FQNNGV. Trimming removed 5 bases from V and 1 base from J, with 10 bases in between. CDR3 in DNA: TGTGCCAGCAGCGGATGGACTGGCACAGATACGCAGTATTTT. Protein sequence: CASSGWTGTDTQYF.